This T cell receptor gamma chain was retrieved from a study of Vδ1+ human thymocytes. Study-wide results and limits: In the thymus, TRG and TRD repertoires looked highly polyclonal with Gaussian CDR3 lengths. Many TRG clonotypes were shared between donors; TRD repertoires were essentially private. Approximately 20% of thymic delta-chain sequences were Vdelta2, with few Vdelta3, unlike blood Vdelta1+ controls.

Germline V gives CDR1 EGSNGY, CDR2 YDSYNSKV. V was clipped by 0 bases and J by 8 bases; unmatched bases: 4. The CDR3 runs to 12 residues. Sequences come from RNA converted to cDNA by reverse transcription. CDR3 amplicons came from multiplex PCR with pooled V-gene forward and constant-region reverse primers. TCRdb processed the multiplex PCR reads again with the CATT caller. The data hold approximately 40,000 gamma-chain clones, with just over 20% observed a single time. The sorted cells were CD3+ Vdelta1+ Vdelta2- thymocytes from alphabeta-depleted thymus. Concerning this clone: Its antigen is not identified.

Sample: Vdelta1+ gamma-delta thymocytes from the thymus. Subset given: FACS-sorted CD3+ TCRalphabeta- TCRVdelta1+ TCRVdelta2- thymocytes. The clonotype comes from a girl in the first two years of life who had congenital heart surgery. The chain has TRGV2 and TRGJ1 or TRGJ2. The chain's CDR3 is CATWDGSHKKLF. CDR3 bases: TGTGCCACCTGGGACGGGTCTCATAAGAAACTCTTT.